This T cell receptor beta chain is drawn from a study of shared clonotypes between healthy human individuals (dated by TCRdb to the early 2020s). In terms of the full investigation: Three men and a couple of women, aged 18 to 49 years, made up the cohort. Between about 0.8 and 9 billion PBMCs per donor were obtained by leukapheresis. Different laboratories and diverse techniques were used to prepare libraries and sequence TCR repertoires, to increase sequencing depth and limit assay-specific biases. To estimate repertoire size and how much clonotype sharing occurs between individuals, the study deeply sequenced the blood TCR repertoires of five healthy adults. Results the study describes overall, beyond this receptor: Pairwise subsampling led to the expectation that sequencing depth would affect the degree of clonotype sharing among donors. Sampling was restricted to blood, and TCR repertoires in tissues likely differ from the TCR repertoires found in blood. Because the study included a small number of donors, the genetic and exposure-history diversity represented was limited.

A remark on this clone: No cognate antigen has been identified for it. Per-nucleotide qualities are absent, and no much larger clonotype sits a single base away.

Reading from cysteine to phenylalanine, the CDR3 counts 15 amino acids. The only DNA kept is the CDR3, 45 bases in frame from the first base. Reading the germline V gene gives CDR1 SGHTA and CDR2 FQGNSA. At the junction V is shortened by 2 bases and J by 5 bases; bases outside the gene matches: 5. TCR CDR3 regions were amplified from genomic DNA by multiplex PCR using the deep immunoSEQ assay. For each cell subset, the extracted genomic DNA was distributed evenly across all wells of several immunoSEQ 96-well plates, and each plate served as one replicate. For unsorted PBMC, around 0.3 ug genomic DNA, equal to 30,000 or so T cell genomes, was loaded into each replicate PCR. Genomic DNA from unsorted PBMC was sequenced over ten immunoSEQ deep assay plates. The purified libraries were quantified using a Qubit 3.0 fluorometer, sized with a Bioanalyzer 2100, and then quantified again using the KAPA Library Quantification kit. A separate single-read 150-cycle Illumina NextSeq 550 flow cell was used to sequence each immunoSEQ 96-well plate. On the authors' methods: The immunoSEQ output contained only junctional sequences without quality scores, so filtering could not match that applied to full-length reads. To assign V/J genes and CDR3, sequences were annotated using PyIR, a Python wrapper for IgBLAST v1.9, with IMGT germline references. Reads were removed for weak V/J assignments (E-value above 1e-6), missing CDR3, stop codons, out-of-frame junctions, or ambiguous translated residues. A V3J clonotype was defined by an identical inferred V gene, J gene, and CDR3 amino acid sequence. The percentage overlap between two repertoires was calculated by dividing the number of shared unique clonotypes by the size of the smaller repertoire. Richness of each repertoire was evaluated using RTK rarefaction, the Chao1 estimator, and Recon v2.1 estimates of unobserved clonotypes. The immuneACCESS repertoire file appears here via TCRdb, limited to in-frame rearrangements. These files lack a portion of the clones; in checked studies, under half of the deficit traces to unresolved V genes, and the cause of the others is not known. D and trimming come from the DNA, and the V and J calls and clone size come from that table. Across this sample there are some 530,000 clones, with about 85% seen only once. The top ten clonotypes cover more than 9.5% of the sample.

The donors were healthy, HIV-negative adults with no recently reported acute infections or vaccinations. Every donor was a Caucasian adult residing in Nashville, Tennessee, USA. For unsorted samples, 100 million or so PBMCs were counted, and genomic DNA was extracted using the QIAamp DNA Blood Mini kit. Blood was obtained by leukapheresis, after which PBMCs were separated by Ficoll-Histopaque density gradient centrifugation and cryopreserved in liquid nitrogen vapor phase. The TCR sequence derives from a woman between 40 and 50 years old in good health. Some clones in this sample may be carry-over from other donors' samples. The chain is assembled from TRBV7-2 and TRBJ2-7, and TRBD1 matches 11 of the central bases. The material sequenced was PBMCs. The encoded CDR3 is CASSLQPGQGDEQYF. The sequenced DNA is TGTGCCAGCAGCTTACAGCCGGGACAGGGGGACGAGCAGTACTTC. The full variable domain, with segments outside the CDR3 supplied by the reference TRBV7-2 and TRBJ2-7 proteins, appears as GAGVSQSPSNKVTEKGKDVELRCDPISGHTALYWYRQSLGQGLEFLIYFQGNSAPDKSGLPSDRFSAERTGGSVSTLTIQRTQQEDSAVYLCASSLQPGQGDEQYFGPGTRLTVT.